What follows are 3 T cell receptor beta chains derived from one specimen sequenced in a study of tumor-infiltrating lymphocytes in oesophageal squamous cell carcinoma. TCRdb re-derived calls from the PCR reads in MiXCR, one entry per CDR3 protein. Altogether 15,000 to 20,000 distinct CDR3 sequences are present, roughly two fifths being singletons, with the ten largest covering over 15%. Specimen: normal esophageal tissue next to the tumor. These receptors were collected from a female donor with esophageal squamous cell carcinoma.

In regard to this clonotype: Possible read error: a much larger clone is one base away. This sequence joins TRBV9 and TRBJ2-1, with a possible D match to TRBD1 (6 bases). The assigned J gene may be wrong: the sequence end matches TRBJ2-7 better. The CDR3 runs to 15 residues. The V gene's germline CDR1 is SGDLS and CDR2 YYNGEE. CDR3 protein: CASSVGEGGVGEQYF. CDR3 in DNA: TGTGCCAGCAGCGTAGGAGAAGGGGGAGTGGGTGAGCAGTACTTC.

This clonotype has ten or more counts. This chain uses TRBV5-8 with TRBJ1-4, with TRBD1 identical over 8 bases. Trimming at V came to 5 bases and at J to 7 bases, leaving 16 bases not matched to a gene. This CDR3 has 17 amino acids. Germline V CDR1 and CDR2: SGHTS, YDEGEE. CDR3 residues: CASSTPLRTGRVEKLFF. CDR3 bases: TGTGCCAGCAGTACCCCACTCCGGACAGGGCGGGTTGAAAAACTGTTTTTT.

A word on this clonotype: The conserved closing phenylalanine or tryptophan is absent in this CDR3, likely reflecting a read error. No DNA is shown, since the ends of the CDR3 on it are uncertain; the CDR3 is the one TCRdb lists. V usage is TRBV7-8 and J usage is TRBJ2-5; TRBD1 reflects the table's D call only, with no check against the DNA. With termini counted, the CDR3 has 14 amino acids. Germline loops: CDR1 SGHVS, CDR2 FQNEAQ. This chain's CDR3 is CASSLAKGEQYFGN.